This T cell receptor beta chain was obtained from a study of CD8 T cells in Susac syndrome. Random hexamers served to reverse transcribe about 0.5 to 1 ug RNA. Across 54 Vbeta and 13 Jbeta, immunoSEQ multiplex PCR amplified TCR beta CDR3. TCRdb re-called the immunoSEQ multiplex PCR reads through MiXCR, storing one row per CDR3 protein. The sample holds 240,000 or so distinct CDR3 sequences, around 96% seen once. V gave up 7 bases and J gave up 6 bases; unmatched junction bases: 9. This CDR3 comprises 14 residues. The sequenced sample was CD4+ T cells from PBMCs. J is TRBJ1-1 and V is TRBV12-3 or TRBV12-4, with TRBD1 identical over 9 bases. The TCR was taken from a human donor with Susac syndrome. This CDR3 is CASTPGQGNAEAFF. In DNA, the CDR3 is TGTGCCAGCACTCCGGGACAGGGTAACGCTGAAGCTTTCTTT.